Listed below are T cell receptor beta chains from one sample, sequenced in a study of blood T cell repertoires in COVID-19. The data were produced by immunoSEQ multiplex PCR, yet TCRdb's version contains in-frame clones alone and is incomplete. Altogether approximately 330,000 clones are present, 70% to 90% being singletons, with the ten largest covering 3.5% to 4.5%. The sample comprised PBMCs or T cells enriched from blood (not recorded which). These receptors were obtained from a woman between 40 and 50 years old with acute COVID-19. The CDR3 runs from the conserved cysteine through the conserved F or W. The D gene is left open where the match is weak. The size of a clone is reported for some rows only, either as once, few or many, or as a class for expanded clones.

length | D | size | J | V | DNA | CDR3
13 | - | - | TRBJ2-1 | TRBV27 | TGTGCCAGCAGTTTCCGATACGGGAATGAGCAGTTCTTC | CASSFRYGNEQFF
13 | TRBD2 | - | TRBJ2-1 | TRBV2 | TGTGCCAGCAGTGTCGGGAGGGACAATGAGCAGTTCTTC | CASSVGRDNEQFF
16 | TRBD1 | - | TRBJ1-2 | TRBV9 | TGTGCCAGCAGCGTCCTCGGGACAGGGGGCGCGGATGGCTACACCTTC | CASSVLGTGGADGYTF
15 | TRBD1 | - | TRBJ1-3 | TRBV7-9 | TGTGCCAGCAGCTCCACCGGGACAGTTGGAAACACCATATATTTT | CASSSTGTVGNTIYF
16 | TRBD2 | - | TRBJ2-5 | TRBV7-2 | TGTGCCAGCAGCGCCCTATCCACTAGCGGCGGGGAGACCCAGTACTTC | CASSALSTSGGETQYF
14 | TRBD1 | - | TRBJ1-2 | TRBV5-1 | TGCGCCAGCAGCAGGGGACAGCAAAACAATGGCTACACCTTC | CASSRGQQNNGYTF
17 | TRBD2 | - | TRBJ2-2 | TRBV11-2 | TGTGCCAGCAGCCCCGGGACTAGCGGAGTGAACACCGGGGAGCTGTTTTTT | CASSPGTSGVNTGELFF
15 | TRBD1 | - | TRBJ1-4 | TRBV27 | TGTGCCAGCAGACAGGAAGGGGGCATGAGTGAAAAACTGTTTTTT | CASRQEGGMSEKLFF
16 | - | - | TRBJ2-2 | TRBV9 | TGTGCCAGCAGCGATGAAACCGCTTTGAGCACCGGGGAGCTGTTTTTT | CASSDETALSTGELFF
13 | - | once | TRBJ1-1 | TRBV19 | TGTGCCAGTACACAGGTAAGGGGCACTGAAGCTTTCTTT | CASTQVRGTEAFF
19 | TRBD2 | - | TRBJ2-2 | TRBV15 | TGTGCCACCAGCAGAGATGCGGGTTTCAGCGGGAGAGGCACCGGGGAGCTGTTTTTT | CATSRDAGFSGRGTGELFF
16 | TRBD1 | - | TRBJ2-6 | TRBV5-1 | TGCGCCAGCAGCTATGATACAGGGGCCGGGGCCAACGTCCTGACTTTC | CASSYDTGAGANVLTF
16 | - | - | TRBJ2-2 | TRBV10-3 | TGTGCCATCAGCCGGGGAGTGACTAGGGACACCGGGGAGCTGTTTTTT | CAISRGVTRDTGELFF
20 | TRBD2 | - | TRBJ2-5 | TRBV28 | TGTGCCAGCAGCCCTGGGAGGAAGCCGCGGGAGGGCCACCATTCGGAGACCCAGTACTTC | CASSPGRKPREGHHSETQYF
15 | TRBD2 | - | TRBJ2-1 | TRBV6-2/TRBV6-3 | TGTGCCAGCAGTCAGACTAGCGGGGGGTTCAATGAGCAGTTCTTC | CASSQTSGGFNEQFF
15 | - | - | TRBJ2-1 | TRBV27 | TGTGCCAGCAGTTTAGGGGACTCCCTTTTGGAGGAGCAGTTCTTC | CASSLGDSLLEEQFF
14 | - | - | TRBJ1-5 | TRBV27 | TGTGCCAGCAGCTCTACAGGTAGCAATCAGCCCCAGCATTTT | CASSSTGSNQPQHF
14 | - | - | TRBJ1-1 | TRBV7-8 | TGTGCCAGCAGCTTAGCTGGGGAGGGCACTGAAGCTTTCTTT | CASSLAGEGTEAFF
14 | TRBD1 | - | TRBJ2-1 | TRBV5-1 | TGCGCCAGCAGCCCGGACAGGATAGGAAATGAGCAGTTCTTC | CASSPDRIGNEQFF
14 | - | once | TRBJ1-1 | TRBV2 | TGTGCCAGCACCAGGGAGGTGGTGAACACTGAAGCTTTCTTT | CASTREVVNTEAFF
13 | - | - | TRBJ1-5 | TRBV5-1 | TGCGCCAGCAGCGAGGGAGGCAATCAGCCCCAGCATTTT | CASSEGGNQPQHF
15 | TRBD1 | once | TRBJ2-7 | TRBV23-1 | TGCGCCAGCAGTAATTCCGGGACAGGATCCTACGAGCAGTACTTC | CASSNSGTGSYEQYF
15 | - | - | TRBJ1-5 | TRBV2 | TGTGCCAGCACCAACTTGGGAGGGGGTAATCAGCCCCAGCATTTT | CASTNLGGGNQPQHF
14 | - | - | TRBJ2-7 | TRBV27 | TGTGCCAGCAGTTCGGCAGGGGCGTCCTACGAGCAGTACTTC | CASSSAGASYEQYF
13 | TRBD1 | few | TRBJ1-2 | TRBV27 | TGTGCCAGCAGTTTTGGGACAGACTATGGCTACACCTTC | CASSFGTDYGYTF
14 | - | once | TRBJ2-5 | TRBV3-1/TRBV3-2 | TGTGCCAGCAGCCAAGTCCGGGGGCAAGAGACCCAGTACTTC | CASSQVRGQETQYF
16 | - | - | TRBJ1-1 | TRBV5-1 | TGCGCCAGCAGCCCCCCCCGGGCGGGGGTAGGCACTGAAGCTTTCTTT | CASSPPRAGVGTEAFF
13 | - | - | TRBJ1-2 | TRBV12-3/TRBV12-4 | TGTGCCAGCAGTTTGCGGGACCGGGCTGGCTACACCTTC | CASSLRDRAGYTF
17 | - | - | TRBJ2-7 | TRBV3-1/TRBV3-2 | TGTGCCAGCAGCCAAGCAGCCGTGGCAGGGTTCATGTCGGGGCAGTACTTC | CASSQAAVAGFMSGQYF
15 | TRBD1 | - | TRBJ2-7 | TRBV3-1/TRBV3-2 | TGTGCCAGCAGTTTCGACAGGGGGCAGGGGTCCGAGCAGTACTTC | CASSFDRGQGSEQYF
15 | - | - | TRBJ1-5 | TRBV15 | TGTGCCACCAGCAGAGTCGAGGGTGGGAATCAGCCCCAGCATTTT | CATSRVEGGNQPQHF
15 | TRBD1 | few | TRBJ1-1 | TRBV7-2 | TGTGCCAGCAGCTTGATGCAGGGGGGAAGCACTGAAGCTTTCTTT | CASSLMQGGSTEAFF
16 | - | - | TRBJ1-5 | TRBV5-6 | TGTGCCAGCAGCTTGTTCGTATTGGAGGGAAATCAGCCCCAGCATTTT | CASSLFVLEGNQPQHF